Described below is a single T cell receptor beta chain sequence and its context. The table came from immunoSEQ multiplex PCR; TCRdb's copy has only in-frame clones and leaves some out. The table records about 98,000 clones, approximately 96% of them present only once. These data are taken from a study of technical replicates of blood from several donors. Trimming took 0 bases from V and 3 from J; bases not matched to a gene: 1. The CDR3 covers 14 residues. Germline V gene lookup returns CDR1 MNHEY and CDR2 SVGAGI. The genes are TRBV6-5 and TRBJ1-1, with 7 bases identical to TRBD1. The sample taken for sequencing was T cells isolated from PBMCs. This TCR was recovered from a human donor in good health. The chain's CDR3 is CASSYSTGDTEAFF. The DNA for the CDR3 is TGTGCCAGCAGTTACTCAACAGGGGACACTGAAGCTTTCTTT.